These 14 T cell receptor beta chains share one sample of origin, sequenced in a study of T cells in Graves' hyperthyroidism and ophthalmopathy. From RNA transcripts, TCR beta CDR3 regions were amplified. Carried out on the TCR CDR3, a first-round RT-PCR used the HTBI primer set. TCRdb ran MiXCR on the multiplex PCR reads and lists one entry per CDR3 protein. The repertoire has approximately 430,000 distinct CDR3 sequences, 15% to 19% of them found once; the top ten carry around an eighth. Sequences were obtained from blood. These receptors were collected from a young woman with Graves' hyperthyroidism.

This clonotype was picked up many times. The rearrangement uses TRBV20-1 and TRBJ2-1, with D possibly TRBD1 on 5 matching bases. Germline CDR1 reads DFQATT; CDR2 reads SNEGSKA (reference sequence). This CDR3 is 17 amino acids long. The ends were cut back, 0 bases at V and 0 bases at J, with 15 bases in the middle. The CDR3 spells CSARDPPGFSSYNEQFF. CDR3 nucleotides: TGCAGTGCTAGAGATCCCCCAGGGTTTAGCTCCTACAATGAGCAGTTCTTC.

This clonotype has only a few counts. The chain has TRBV29-1 and TRBJ2-7; D may be TRBD1 or TRBD2 (5 bases each). This CDR3 contains 11 residues. Germline loops: CDR1 SQVTM, CDR2 ANQGSEA. Deletions cut 2 bases from V and 4 bases from J, with 6 bases between. In nucleotides, the CDR3 is TGCAGCGTTGAATGGGGGTACGAGCAGTACTTC. This sequence encodes CSVEWGYEQYF.

This clonotype has more than one count but fewer than ten. For the CDR3, the DNA is TGTGCCAGCAGCCCGCCGGGACTAGCGGGAGTTTTTGGGCCGTTCTTC. Protein: CASSPPGLAGVFGPFF. The V and J genes are TRBV7-8 and TRBJ2-1; 14 positions match TRBD2. The CDR3 extends over 16 amino acids. Germline assignment: CDR1 SGHVS and CDR2 FQNEAQ. With 5 bases clipped from V and 15 bases from J, the junction kept 15 bases outside the gene matches.

Ten or more counts support this clonotype. The DNA of the CDR3 is TGTGCCAGCAGTTTAGGTGGGCCGCAGTATTTT. Translation: CASSLGGPQYF. The chain recombines TRBV12-3 or TRBV12-4 with TRBJ2-3, with D hard to call. Trimming shortened V by 1 base and J by 10 bases, and 6 bases separated the two germline ends. The CDR3 runs 11 residues.

This chain connects TRBV6-5 to TRBJ1-2; 7 positions agree with TRBD1. In germline, CDR1 is MNHEY, CDR2 SVGAGI. J lost 0 bases, V lost 3 bases, and 4 bases had no gene match. CDR3 size: 15 residues. CDR3 protein: CASSYRQGANYGYTF. The CDR3 DNA follows: TGTGCCAGCAGTTATCGGCAGGGGGCTAACTATGGCTACACCTTC.

This clonotype was found a few times. The chain combines TRBV20-1 with TRBJ2-7, with 8 bases aligning to TRBD2. CDR1 is DFQATT, CDR2 SNEGSKA, per germline (reference sequence). This CDR3 is 16 amino acids long. After removal of 2 bases from V and 0 bases from J, the junction contained 9 bases not matched to a gene. The CDR3 bases are TGCAGTGCTAGATCCCTGTGGCGGGGGGCCTCCTACGAGCAGTACTTC. Translated, it gives CSARSLWRGASYEQYF.

The sample holds a few counts of this clonotype. The genes are TRBV11-3 and TRBJ2-7; possibly TRBD1 or TRBD2 for D (5 bases each). CDR1 is SGHNT and CDR2 is YENEEA in the germline V gene. Trimming pared 5 bases from V and 1 base from J, leaving 18 bases between. This CDR3 contains 16 residues. The CDR3 region is CASSHHPGRISYEQYF. The CDR3 nucleotides are TGTGCCAGCAGCCACCATCCGGGACGGATTTCCTACGAGCAGTACTTC.

This sequence joins TRBV6-2 or TRBV6-3 and TRBJ2-5, with 7 bases lining up with TRBD2. The CDR3 totals 17 residues. The germline V gene has CDR1 MNHEY and CDR2 SVGEGT. Germline trimming cut 2 bases from V and 2 bases from J; bases unmatched to any gene: 11. The DNA for the CDR3 is TGTGCCAGCAGTTACGTACTAGCGTCGTCCATACAAGAGACCCAGTACTTC. It specifies CASSYVLASSIQETQYF.

There are a few counts of this clonotype. The genes are TRBV5-6 and TRBJ2-1, with a possible D match to TRBD2 (5 bases). The CDR3 consists of 14 residues. Trimming took 0 bases from V and 15 from J, leaving 19 bases between them. CDR1 and CDR2 (germline): SGHDT, YYEEEE. The CDR3 DNA reads as TGTGCCAGCAGCTTGGAGAGGACCGCGAGGAGGTGGTTCTTC. Translation: CASSLERTARRWFF.

This clonotype was detected ten times or more. The genes are TRBV4-1 and TRBJ1-1; D might be TRBD1 (5 bases). The CDR3 spans 16 residues. The germline V gene has CDR1 MGHRA and CDR2 YSYEKL. Trimming pared 3 bases from V and 0 bases from J, leaving 14 bases between. In DNA, the CDR3 is TGCGCCAGCAGCCACTACTGGGACGCTATGAACACTGAAGCTTTCTTT. Residues: CASSHYWDAMNTEAFF.

V and J are TRBV4-3 and TRBJ2-7; 9 bases agree with TRBD1. Germline assignment: CDR1 LGHNA and CDR2 YSLEER. The V and J ends lost 0 bases and 7 bases, in that order; junction bases with no gene match: 10. This CDR3 has 16 amino acids. CDR3 sequence: CASSQESGTGSREQYF. CDR3 sequence (DNA): TGCGCCAGCAGCCAAGAAAGCGGGACAGGGTCTAGGGAGCAGTACTTC.

The gene calls are TRBV3-1 and TRBJ2-6; 10 bases map to TRBD1. The CDR3 is 17 amino acids. V lost 4 bases and J lost 2; bases outside the gene matches: 5. CDR1 is LGHDT, CDR2 YNNKEL, per germline (reference sequence). CDR3 bases: TGTGCCAGCAGCCGCCGACAGGGGGCTGCTGGGGCCAACGTCCTGACTTTC. It encodes CASSRRQGAAGANVLTF.

The V and J genes are TRBV6-1 and TRBJ2-2; 7 bases match TRBD1. With V trimmed by 5 bases and J by 6 bases, 9 bases remained unmatched. Germline lookup yields CDR1 MNHNS and CDR2 SASEGT. This CDR3 comprises 15 residues. The CDR3 region is CASSPTTGSAGELFF. The CDR3, as DNA: TGTGCCAGCAGTCCGACGACAGGGAGCGCCGGGGAGCTGTTTTTT.

In this sample, this clonotype turned up many times. This rearrangement joins TRBV20-1 to TRBJ1-1, with unresolved D. This CDR3 spans 15 amino acids. From germline, CDR1 is DFQATT and CDR2 SNEGSKA (reference sequence). Trimming pared 0 bases from V and 1 base from J, leaving 12 bases between. The CDR3 protein is CSARDIGRTNTEAFF. CDR3 coding DNA: TGCAGTGCTAGAGATATCGGACGGACGAACACTGAAGCTTTCTTT.